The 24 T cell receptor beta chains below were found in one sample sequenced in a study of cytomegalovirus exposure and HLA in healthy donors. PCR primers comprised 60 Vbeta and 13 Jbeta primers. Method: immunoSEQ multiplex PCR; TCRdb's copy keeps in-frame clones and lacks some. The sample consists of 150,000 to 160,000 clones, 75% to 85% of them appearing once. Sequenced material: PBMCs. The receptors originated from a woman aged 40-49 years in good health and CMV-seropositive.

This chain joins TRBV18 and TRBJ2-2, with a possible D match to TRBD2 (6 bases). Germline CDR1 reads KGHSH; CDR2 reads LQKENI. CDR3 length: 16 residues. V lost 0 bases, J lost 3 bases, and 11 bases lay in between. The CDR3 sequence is CASSPPRELDTGELFF. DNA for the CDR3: TGTGCCAGCTCACCACCCCGGGAGCTCGACACCGGGGAGCTGTTTTTT.

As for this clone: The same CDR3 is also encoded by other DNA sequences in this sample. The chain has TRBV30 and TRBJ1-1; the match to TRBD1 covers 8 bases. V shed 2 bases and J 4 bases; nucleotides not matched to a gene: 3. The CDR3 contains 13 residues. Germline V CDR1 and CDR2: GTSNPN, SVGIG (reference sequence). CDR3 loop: CAWSNRGSTEAFF. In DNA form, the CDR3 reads TGTGCCTGGAGTAACAGGGGGTCCACTGAAGCTTTCTTT.

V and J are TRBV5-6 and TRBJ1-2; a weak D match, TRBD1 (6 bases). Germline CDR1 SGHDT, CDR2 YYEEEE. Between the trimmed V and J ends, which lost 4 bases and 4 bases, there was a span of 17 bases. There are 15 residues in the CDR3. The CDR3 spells CASSQLLRGSYGYTF. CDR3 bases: TGTGCCAGCAGCCAATTACTCAGGGGTAGCTATGGCTACACCTTC.

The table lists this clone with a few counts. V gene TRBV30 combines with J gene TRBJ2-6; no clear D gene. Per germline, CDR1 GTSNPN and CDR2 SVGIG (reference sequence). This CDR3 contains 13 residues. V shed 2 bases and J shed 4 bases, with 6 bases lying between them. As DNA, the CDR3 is TGTGCCTGGAGTCCCTCGGGGGCCAACGTCCTGACTTTC. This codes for CAWSPSGANVLTF.

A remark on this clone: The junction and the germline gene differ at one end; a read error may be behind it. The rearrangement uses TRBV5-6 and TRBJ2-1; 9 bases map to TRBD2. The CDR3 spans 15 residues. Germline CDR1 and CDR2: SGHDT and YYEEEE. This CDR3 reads CASSLAPASGVMMVF. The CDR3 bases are TGTGCCAGCAGCTTGGCCCCCGCTAGCGGGGTTATGATGGTCTTC.

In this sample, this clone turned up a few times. In DNA, the CDR3 is TGTGCCGCAACTCGGGTTTATAGCAATCAGCCCCAGCATTTT. Translating it yields CAATRVYSNQPQHF. The rearrangement uses TRBV19 and TRBJ1-5; no clear D gene. Germline V CDR1 and CDR2: LNHDA, SQIVND (reference sequence). V lost 11 bases, J lost 0 bases, and 14 bases lay in between. The CDR3 consists of 14 residues.

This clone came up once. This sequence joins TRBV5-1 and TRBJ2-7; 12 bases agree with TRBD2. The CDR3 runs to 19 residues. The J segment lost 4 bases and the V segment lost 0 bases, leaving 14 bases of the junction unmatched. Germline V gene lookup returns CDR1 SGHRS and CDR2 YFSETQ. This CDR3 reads CASSLGDRPGLAGQYEQYF. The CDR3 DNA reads TGCGCCAGCAGCTTGGGTGACAGACCCGGACTAGCGGGGCAATACGAGCAGTACTTC.

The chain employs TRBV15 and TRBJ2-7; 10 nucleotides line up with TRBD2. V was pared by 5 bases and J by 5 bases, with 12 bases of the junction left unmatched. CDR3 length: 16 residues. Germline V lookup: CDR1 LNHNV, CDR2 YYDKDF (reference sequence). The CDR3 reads CATSSASGGSFHEQYF. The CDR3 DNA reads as TGTGCCACCAGCTCGGCTAGCGGGGGTTCTTTCCACGAGCAGTACTTC. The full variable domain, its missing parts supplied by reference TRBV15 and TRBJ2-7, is DAMVIQNPRYQVTQFGKPVTLSCSQTLNHNVMYWYQQKSSQAPKLLFHYYDKDFNNEADTPDNFQSRRPNTSFCFLDIRSPGLGDTAMYLCATSSASGGSFHEQYFGPGTRLTVT.

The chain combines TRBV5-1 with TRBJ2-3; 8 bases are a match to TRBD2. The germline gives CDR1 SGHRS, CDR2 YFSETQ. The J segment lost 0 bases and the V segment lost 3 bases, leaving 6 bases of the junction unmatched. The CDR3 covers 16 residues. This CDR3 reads CASSSGLAPSTDTQYF. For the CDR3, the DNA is TGCGCCAGCAGCTCAGGACTAGCCCCCAGCACAGATACGCAGTATTTT. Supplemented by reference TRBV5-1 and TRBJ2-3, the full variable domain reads KAGVTQTPRYLIKTRGQQVTLSCSPISGHRSVSWYQQTPGQGLQFLFEYFSETQRNKGNFPGRFSGRQFSNSRSEMNVSTLELGDSALYLCASSSGLAPSTDTQYFGPGTRLTVL.

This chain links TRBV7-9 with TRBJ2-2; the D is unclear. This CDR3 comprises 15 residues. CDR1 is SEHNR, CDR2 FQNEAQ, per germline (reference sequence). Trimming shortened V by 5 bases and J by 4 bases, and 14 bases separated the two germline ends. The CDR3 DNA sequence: TGTGCCAGCAGCAGCCAGGTCCGGCGCACCGGGGAGCTGTTTTTT. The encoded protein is CASSSQVRRTGELFF.

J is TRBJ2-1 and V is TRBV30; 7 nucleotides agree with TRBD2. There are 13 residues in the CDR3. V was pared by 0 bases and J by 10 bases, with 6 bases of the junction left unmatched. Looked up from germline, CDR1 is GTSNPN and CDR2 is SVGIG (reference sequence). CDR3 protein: CAWSVLGGNEQFF. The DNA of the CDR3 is TGTGCCTGGAGTGTACTGGGGGGGAACGAGCAGTTCTTC. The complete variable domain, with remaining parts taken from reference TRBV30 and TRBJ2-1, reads SQTIHQWPATLVQPVGSPLSLECTVEGTSNPNLYWYRQAAGRGLQLLFYSVGIGQISSEVPQNLSASRPQDRQFILSSKKLLLSDSGFYLCAWSVLGGNEQFFGPGTRLTVL.

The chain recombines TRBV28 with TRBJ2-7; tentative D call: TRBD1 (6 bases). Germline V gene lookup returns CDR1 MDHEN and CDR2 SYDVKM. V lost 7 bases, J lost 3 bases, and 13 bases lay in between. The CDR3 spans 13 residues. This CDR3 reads CASTRGLNYEQYF. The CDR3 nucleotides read TGTGCCAGCACCAGGGGCTTGAACTACGAGCAGTACTTC.

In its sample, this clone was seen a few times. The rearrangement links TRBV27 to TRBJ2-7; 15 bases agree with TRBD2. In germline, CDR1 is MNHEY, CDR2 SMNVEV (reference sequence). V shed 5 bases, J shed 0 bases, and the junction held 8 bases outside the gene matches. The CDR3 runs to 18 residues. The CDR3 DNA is TGTGCCAGCAGTACCAGGACTAGCGGGGGGGGAGGCTCCTACGAGCAGTACTTC. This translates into CASSTRTSGGGGSYEQYF.

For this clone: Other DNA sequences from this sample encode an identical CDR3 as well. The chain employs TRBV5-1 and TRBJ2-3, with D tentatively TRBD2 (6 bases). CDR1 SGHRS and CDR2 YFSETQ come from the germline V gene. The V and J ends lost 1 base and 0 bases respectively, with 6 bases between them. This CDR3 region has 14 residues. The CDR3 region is CASSLSGSTDTQYF. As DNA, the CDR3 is TGCGCCAGCAGCTTGAGCGGGAGCACAGATACGCAGTATTTT.

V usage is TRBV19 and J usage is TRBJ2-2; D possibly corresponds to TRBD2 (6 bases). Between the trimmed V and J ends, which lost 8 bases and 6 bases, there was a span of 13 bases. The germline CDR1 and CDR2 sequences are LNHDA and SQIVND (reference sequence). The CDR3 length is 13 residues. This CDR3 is CASLGGLAGELFF. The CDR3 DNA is TGTGCCAGTCTAGGAGGGTTGGCCGGGGAGCTGTTTTTT.

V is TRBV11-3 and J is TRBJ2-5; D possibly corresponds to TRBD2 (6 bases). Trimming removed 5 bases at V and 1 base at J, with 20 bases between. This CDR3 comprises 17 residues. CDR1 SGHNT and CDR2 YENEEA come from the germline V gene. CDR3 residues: CASSALGWREVQETQYF. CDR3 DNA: TGTGCCAGCAGCGCATTAGGATGGAGGGAGGTCCAAGAGACCCAGTACTTC.

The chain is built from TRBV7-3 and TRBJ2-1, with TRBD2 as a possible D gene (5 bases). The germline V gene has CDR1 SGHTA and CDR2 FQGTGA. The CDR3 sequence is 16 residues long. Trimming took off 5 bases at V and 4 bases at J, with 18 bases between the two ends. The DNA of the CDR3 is TGTGCCAGCAGCCGTGGAGGCGGAAAGAATTACAATGAGCAGTTCTTC. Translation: CASSRGGGKNYNEQFF.

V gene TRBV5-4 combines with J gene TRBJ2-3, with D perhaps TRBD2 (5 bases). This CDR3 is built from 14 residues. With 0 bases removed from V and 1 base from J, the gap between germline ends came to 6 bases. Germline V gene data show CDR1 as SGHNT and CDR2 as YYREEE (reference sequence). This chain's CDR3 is CASSLDSGTDTQYF. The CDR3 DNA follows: TGTGCCAGCAGCTTGGATAGCGGCACAGATACGCAGTATTTT.

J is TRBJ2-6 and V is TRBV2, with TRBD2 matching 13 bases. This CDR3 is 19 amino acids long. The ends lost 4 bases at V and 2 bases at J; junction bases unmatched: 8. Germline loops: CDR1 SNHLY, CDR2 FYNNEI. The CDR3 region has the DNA TGTGCCAGCAGTGCACTAGGACTAGCGGGAGCGGCTGGGGCCAACGTCCTGACTTTC. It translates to CASSALGLAGAAGANVLTF.

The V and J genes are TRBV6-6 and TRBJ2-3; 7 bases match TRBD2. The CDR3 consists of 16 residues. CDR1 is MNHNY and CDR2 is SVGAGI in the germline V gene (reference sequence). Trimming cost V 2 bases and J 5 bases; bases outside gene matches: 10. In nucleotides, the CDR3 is TGTGCCAGCAGTTACGCATTTGGGACTACCTTAGATACGCAGTATTTT. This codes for CASSYAFGTTLDTQYF.

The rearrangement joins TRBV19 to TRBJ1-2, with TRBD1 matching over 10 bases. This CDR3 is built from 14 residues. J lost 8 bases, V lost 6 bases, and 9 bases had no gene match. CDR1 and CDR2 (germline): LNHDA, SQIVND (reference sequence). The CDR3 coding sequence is TGTGCCAGTAGGCGCTCCGGGACAGGGGACGGCTACACCTTC. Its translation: CASRRSGTGDGYTF.

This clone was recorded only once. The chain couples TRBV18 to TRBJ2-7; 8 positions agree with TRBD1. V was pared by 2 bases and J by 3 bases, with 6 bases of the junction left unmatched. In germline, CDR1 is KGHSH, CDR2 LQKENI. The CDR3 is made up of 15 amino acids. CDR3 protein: CASSPTRTGIYEQYF. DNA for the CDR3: TGTGCCAGCTCACCAACTAGGACAGGGATCTACGAGCAGTACTTC.

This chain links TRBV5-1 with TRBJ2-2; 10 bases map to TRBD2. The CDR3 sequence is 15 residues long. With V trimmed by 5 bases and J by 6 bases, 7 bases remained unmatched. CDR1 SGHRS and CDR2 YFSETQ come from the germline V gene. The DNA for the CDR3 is TGCGCCAGCAGAAACCTAGCGGGAGAGGCCGGGGAGCTGTTTTTT. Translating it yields CASRNLAGEAGELFF.

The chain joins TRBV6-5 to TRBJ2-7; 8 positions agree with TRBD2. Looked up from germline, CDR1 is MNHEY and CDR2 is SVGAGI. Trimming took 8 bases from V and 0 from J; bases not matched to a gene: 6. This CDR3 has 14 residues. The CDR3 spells CASGQRGSSYEQYF. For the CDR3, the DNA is TGTGCCAGCGGTCAGCGGGGGAGCTCCTACGAGCAGTACTTC.